The present T cell receptor (beta chain) was sequenced within a study of shared clonotypes between healthy human individuals. Study findings and constraints: Measured sharing among donors was expected to vary with sequencing depth.

Every contributor of samples was a Caucasian grown-up residing in Nashville, Tennessee. Splitting of CD4+ cells produced CD45RA+ naive and CD45RA-negative memory subsets. Deep-level settings were used for running the assay. Profiling relied on immunoSEQ multiplex PCR, and the TCRdb table lists in-frame clones only, not all of them. The sample shows about 600,000 clones, more than 95% of them seen only once. With regard to this clone: Its antigen is still unknown.

V was cut by 4 bases and J by 3 bases, with 10 bases left in between. This CDR3 is built from 13 residues. Per the germline V gene, CDR1 is SGHRS and CDR2 is YFSETQ. The TCR sequence derives from a woman in her twenties or thirties in good health. The source material was naive CD4+ T cells sorted from blood. Subset defined: CD45RA+ positively selected. V gene TRBV5-1 combines with J gene TRBJ1-1; no firm D call. CDR3 DNA sequence: TGCGCCAGCAGCATAAATACGGACACTGAAGCTTTCTTT. Translation gives CASSINTDTEAFF. Variable domain in full (rest from reference TRBV5-1 and TRBJ1-1): KAGVTQTPRYLIKTRGQQVTLSCSPISGHRSVSWYQQTPGQGLQFLFEYFSETQRNKGNFPGRFSGRQFSNSRSEMNVSTLELGDSALYLCASSINTDTEAFFGQGTRLTVV.